The 19 T cell receptor beta chains below were found in one sample sequenced in a study of blood T cell repertoires in COVID-19. Sequenced by immunoSEQ multiplex PCR; TCRdb stores in-frame clones only, minus some. The top ten hold roughly 2.5% of the sample, which has some 150,000 clones, 70% to 90% seen once. Sequenced: peripheral blood. Receptor source: a human donor with acute or convalescent COVID-19. The donor label of this sample is uncertain.

This clone was observed a single time. The chain combines TRBV2 with TRBJ2-4; D might be TRBD1 (6 bases). The CDR3 contains 18 residues. Between the trimmed V and J ends, which lost 3 bases and 0 bases, there was a span of 18 bases. Germline-derived CDR1 and CDR2 are SNHLY and FYNNEI. The chain's CDR3 is CASSDLGTILLAKNIQYF. The CDR3 DNA follows: TGTGCCAGCAGTGATTTGGGGACAATCCTCCTAGCCAAAAACATTCAGTACTTC.

The DNA of the CDR3 is TGTGCCAGCAGCGTCACAGGGTTTATCACTGAAGCTTTCTTT. It encodes CASSVTGFITEAFF. The rearrangement links TRBV9 to TRBJ1-1; tentatively, D is TRBD1 (6 bases). In germline, CDR1 is SGDLS, CDR2 YYNGEE. This CDR3 region has 14 residues. Trimming stripped 2 bases from V and 4 bases from J, with 12 bases between.

The CDR3 is CASSLSALAYNEQFF. The CDR3, as DNA: TGTGCCAGCAGCTTATCCGCGTTGGCCTACAATGAGCAGTTCTTC. The V gene is TRBV11-3, the J gene TRBJ2-1; D ambiguous. CDR1 and CDR2 (germline): SGHNT, YENEEA. The V and J ends lost 2 bases and 2 bases respectively, with 10 bases between them. The CDR3 loop spans 15 amino acids.

The gene calls are TRBV3-1 (or the pseudogene TRBV3-2) and TRBJ1-2; 7 nucleotides match TRBD1. V shed 2 bases, J shed 5 bases, and the junction held 11 bases outside the gene matches. The CDR3 contains 16 residues. Germline CDR1 and CDR2: LGHDT and YNNKEL (reference sequence). The CDR3: CASSQLDRASRYGYTF. The DNA of the CDR3 is TGTGCCAGCAGCCAACTCGACAGGGCAAGTAGGTATGGCTACACCTTC.

This clone occurred once. The J gene is TRBJ2-7, the V gene TRBV2; 7 bases are a match to TRBD1. The CDR3 consists of 13 residues. J lost 3 bases, V lost 9 bases, and 8 bases had no gene match. The germline V gene has CDR1 SNHLY and CDR2 FYNNEI. CDR3 region: CASRTTGVYEQYF. The DNA for the CDR3 is TGTGCCAGTAGAACTACAGGGGTCTACGAGCAGTACTTC.

This clone was counted once. This chain joins TRBV6-5 and TRBJ1-2; D is unclear. The CDR3 is made up of 15 amino acids. Trimming took off 0 bases at V and 7 bases at J, with 15 bases between the two ends. CDR1 and CDR2 (germline): MNHEY, SVGAGI. CDR3 bases: TGTGCCAGCAGTTACTCGATAGGCCTGACGGGTGGCTACACCTTC. This encodes CASSYSIGLTGGYTF.

The chain has TRBV6-5 and TRBJ1-3; 7 bases align to TRBD1. The CDR3 has 14 amino acids. CDR1 and CDR2 (germline): MNHEY, SVGAGI. The trim removed 9 bases at V and 2 bases at J, leaving 7 bases unmatched. The CDR3 sequence is CASRETGTGNTIYF. CDR3 sequence (DNA): TGTGCCAGTCGCGAGACAGGGACTGGAAACACCATATATTTT.

This clone was counted at least ten times. The CDR3 protein is CASSPGTSSYMNTEAFF. DNA for the CDR3: TGTGCCAGCAGCCCGGGTACCTCTTCATACATGAACACTGAAGCTTTCTTT. The rearrangement joins TRBV14 to TRBJ1-1, with no clear D. This CDR3 region has 17 residues. V gave up 4 bases and J gave up 0 bases, with 18 bases separating them. Germline V gene sequence: CDR1 SGHDN, CDR2 FVKESK.

The chain carries TRBV6-5 and TRBJ2-7; 8 positions match TRBD1. Trimming removed 4 bases from V and 3 bases from J; junction bases left unmatched: 5. Per germline, CDR1 MNHEY and CDR2 SVGAGI. The CDR3 runs to 14 residues. CDR3 nucleotide sequence: TGTGCCAGCAGTTCCCGACAGGGGCACTACGAGCAGTACGTC. Translated: CASSSRQGHYEQYV.

In this sample, this clone turned up a few times. The chain couples TRBV12-5 to TRBJ1-1; D possibly corresponds to TRBD1 (6 bases). Germline CDR1 and CDR2: LGHNT and FRNRAP. The V end was cut by 5 bases, the J end by 5 bases, with 18 bases between. This CDR3 comprises 15 residues. The CDR3 sequence is CASGTLQGASTEAFF. CDR3 in DNA: TGTGCTAGTGGTACCTTACAGGGAGCGTCGACTGAAGCTTTCTTT.

The V gene is TRBV27, the J gene TRBJ1-5, with D maybe TRBD1 (5 bases). The CDR3 runs 13 residues. V dropped 2 bases and J dropped 8 bases, with 10 bases sitting between them. Germline CDR1 and CDR2: MNHEY and SMNVEV (reference sequence). DNA for the CDR3: TGTGCCAGCAGTTTAAGGGGATCGGAGCCCCAGCATTTT. This encodes CASSLRGSEPQHF.

This clone was observed a handful of times. The chain uses TRBV5-1 and TRBJ2-7; D possibly corresponds to TRBD1 (5 bases). The CDR3 has 14 residues. CDR1 is SGHRS, CDR2 YFSETQ, per germline. With 2 bases removed from V and 2 bases from J, the gap between germline ends came to 11 bases. CDR3 nucleotides: TGCGCCAGCAGCTTTAGTGGGGCCCCCTACGAGCAGTACTTC. Amino acids: CASSFSGAPYEQYF.

The rearrangement links TRBV3-1 (or the pseudogene TRBV3-2) to TRBJ1-3; D not certain. Trimming left V 6 bases short and J 0 bases short, with 15 bases between. This CDR3 is 16 amino acids long. Per the germline V gene, CDR1 is LGHDT and CDR2 is YNNKEL (reference sequence). This CDR3 reads CASSPSDGTSGNTIYF. In nucleotides, the CDR3 is TGTGCCAGCAGTCCAAGCGACGGAACCTCTGGAAACACCATATATTTT.

The chain couples TRBV19 to TRBJ2-1; 7 bases fit TRBD2. With V trimmed by 5 bases and J by 4 bases, 14 bases remained unmatched. CDR3 length: 17 amino acids. CDR1 and CDR2 from the germline V gene are LNHDA and SQIVND (reference sequence). The CDR3 DNA reads TGTGCCAGTAGTTTAGCGGGTCCAATCCCGGGGTACAATGAGCAGTTCTTC. The encoded protein is CASSLAGPIPGYNEQFF.

This chain links TRBV5-8 with TRBJ1-1; possibly TRBD1 for D (5 bases). V shed 6 bases and J shed 1 base, with 16 bases lying between them. CDR1 is SGHTS, CDR2 YDEGEE, per germline. The CDR3 loop spans 15 amino acids. The CDR3 is CASNPEQGRNTEAFF. The CDR3 DNA reads TGTGCCAGCAACCCCGAGCAGGGTAGGAACACTGAAGCTTTCTTT.

The chain carries TRBV3-1 (or the pseudogene TRBV3-2) and TRBJ1-1, with D possibly TRBD1 on 6 matching bases. CDR1 is LGHDT, CDR2 YNNKEL, per germline (reference sequence). The CDR3 sequence is 16 residues long. Trimming left V 0 bases short and J 10 bases short, with 21 bases between. Here the CDR3 DNA reads TGTGCCAGCAGCCAAGATGCGGGGGCGCATCTCCCGAGAGCTTTCTTT. It codes for CASSQDAGAHLPRAFF.

J is TRBJ2-7 and V is TRBV27; 9 bases line up with TRBD2. The CDR3 length is 13 residues. V gave up 7 bases and J gave up 0 bases; unmatched junction bases: 1. From germline, CDR1 is MNHEY and CDR2 SMNVEV (reference sequence). CDR3 amino acids: CASKTSGSYEQYV. DNA for the CDR3: TGTGCCAGCAAGACTAGCGGCTCCTACGAGCAGTACGTC.

The gene calls are TRBV23-1 and TRBJ2-6; D perhaps matches TRBD1 (6 bases). TRBV23-1 is assigned to the ORF class and has an uncertain function. Trimming removed 6 bases at V and 7 bases at J, with 22 bases between. The length of the CDR3 is 17 residues. This CDR3 is CASSHRRLGACANVLTF. The DNA of the CDR3 is TGCGCCAGCAGCCATAGACGGCTGGGGGCTTGCGCCAACGTCCTGACTTTC.

This clone was seen just once. The chain carries TRBV3-1 (or the pseudogene TRBV3-2) and TRBJ2-5, with 14 nucleotides matching TRBD2. CDR3 size: 15 residues. V shed 5 bases, J shed 5 bases, and the junction held 4 bases outside the gene matches. Germline assignment: CDR1 LGHDT and CDR2 YNNKEL (reference sequence). CDR3 sequence: CASSGLAGGGETQYF. CDR3 coding DNA: TGTGCCAGCAGCGGACTAGCGGGAGGAGGGGAGACCCAGTACTTC.